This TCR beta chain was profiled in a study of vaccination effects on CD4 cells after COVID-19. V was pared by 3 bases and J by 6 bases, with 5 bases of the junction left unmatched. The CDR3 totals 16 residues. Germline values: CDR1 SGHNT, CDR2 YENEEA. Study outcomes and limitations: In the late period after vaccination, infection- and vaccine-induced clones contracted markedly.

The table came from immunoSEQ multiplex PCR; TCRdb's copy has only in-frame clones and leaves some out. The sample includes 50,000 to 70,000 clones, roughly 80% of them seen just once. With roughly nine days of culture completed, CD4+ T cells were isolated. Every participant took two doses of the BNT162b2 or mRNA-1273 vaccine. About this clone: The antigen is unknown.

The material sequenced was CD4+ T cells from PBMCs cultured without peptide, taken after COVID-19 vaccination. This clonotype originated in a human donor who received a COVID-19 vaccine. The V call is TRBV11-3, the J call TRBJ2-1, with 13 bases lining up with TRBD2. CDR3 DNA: TGTGCCAGCAGCTTCCTAACTAGCGGGGGGGCCAATGAGCAGTTCTTC. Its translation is CASSFLTSGGANEQFF.